Shown below are 18 T cell receptor beta chains from a single sample sequenced in a study of post-analysis software for immune sequencing data. Overall study findings and caveats: In patients, four to six TRBV segments were more frequent than in controls, with TRBV5-6, TRBV5-1 and TRBV20-1 among them.

Prepared libraries of TCR beta cDNA carried unique molecular identifiers. TCRdb re-called the PCR reads through MiXCR, storing one row per CDR3 protein. The profile covers under 200,000 distinct CDR3 sequences, with 29% appearing a single time and 3% to 4% taken by the ten largest. Which antigens these TCRs recognize remains unknown. Specimen: blood. These receptors originate from a girl between 2 and 17 years old with multiple sclerosis.

This clonotype was seen at least ten times. The chain recombines TRBV29-1 with TRBJ2-3; no firm D call. Trimming shortened V by 1 base and J by 5 bases, and 10 bases separated the two germline ends. Germline assignment: CDR1 SQVTM and CDR2 ANQGSEA. The CDR3 has 13 residues. CDR3 residues: CSVEGAQQDTQYF. CDR3 DNA: TGCAGCGTTGAAGGGGCCCAGCAAGATACGCAGTATTTT.

This clonotype was seen ten or more times. The gene calls are TRBV5-5 and TRBJ2-7; 9 bases fit TRBD2. Unmatched junction bases numbered 10, after V lost 1 base and J lost 2 bases. Per germline, CDR1 SGHKS and CDR2 YYEKEE (reference sequence). The CDR3 runs 17 residues. The CDR3 DNA sequence: TGTGCCAGCAGCTTGAGGTCTTCTAGCGGGACCGCCTACGAGCAGTACTTC. It yields the protein CASSLRSSSGTAYEQYF. Based on the CDR3 plus reference TRBV5-5 and TRBJ2-7, the full variable domain is DAGVTQSPTHLIKTRGQQVTLRCSPISGHKSVSWYQQVLGQGPQFIFQYYEKEERGRGNFPDRFSARQFPNYSSELNVNALLLGDSALYLCASSLRSSSGTAYEQYFGPGTRLTVT.

About this clonotype: A much larger clone is a single base away; this may be a read error. The CDR3 DNA reads as TGCGCCAGCCGCTTGGTCCAGGGGTTCGAGCAGTACTTC. Amino acids: CASRLVQGFEQYF. The chain couples TRBV5-1 to TRBJ2-7; D may be TRBD1 (6 bases). The CDR3 runs to 13 residues. Per germline, CDR1 SGHRS and CDR2 YFSETQ. Supplemented by reference TRBV5-1 and TRBJ2-7, the full variable domain reads KAGVTQTPRYLIKTRGQQVTLSCSPISGHRSVSWYQQTPGQGLQFLFEYFSETQRNKGNFPGRFSGRQFSNSRSEMNVSTLELGDSALYLCASRLVQGFEQYFGPGTRLTVT.

The chain combines TRBV5-1 with TRBJ1-1; D is uncertain. The CDR3 is 13 residues long. V lost 0 bases, J lost 8 bases, and 11 bases lay in between. CDR1 SGHRS and CDR2 YFSETQ come from the germline V gene. For the CDR3, the DNA is TGCGCCAGCAGCTTGGAGTTCTCGGAGGAAGCTTTCTTT. Amino acids: CASSLEFSEEAFF.

V and J are TRBV7-9 and TRBJ2-2, with a tentative D call TRBD2 (5 bases). CDR1 is SEHNR and CDR2 is FQNEAQ in the germline V gene (reference sequence). Trimming took off 2 bases at V and 6 bases at J, with 16 bases between the two ends. CDR3 size: 16 residues. CDR3 nucleotides: TGTGCCAGCAGCTTAAGAGCGGCAGAGAGTGCCGGGGAGCTGTTTTTT. Its protein is CASSLRAAESAGELFF.

Notes on this clonotype: With a much larger clone just one base away, this may be a read error. The chain recombines TRBV6-6 with TRBJ2-1, with 7 bases lining up with TRBD2. V shed 5 bases and J 10 bases; nucleotides not matched to a gene: 14. From germline, CDR1 is MNHNY and CDR2 SVGAGI (reference sequence). The CDR3 runs 15 residues. The CDR3 sequence: CASSASGTVSYEQFF. The CDR3, as DNA: TGTGCCAGCAGTGCTAGCGGAACGGTCTCCTACGAGCAGTTCTTC.

The V gene is TRBV27, the J gene TRBJ2-7; D is possibly TRBD1 or TRBD2 (7 bases each). The germline CDR1 and CDR2 sequences are MNHEY and SMNVEV (reference sequence). The V end was cut by 11 bases, the J end by 7 bases, with 18 bases between. This CDR3 contains 12 residues. The CDR3: CASTGSSGEQYF. In DNA, the CDR3 is TGTGCCTCGACAGGGTCTAGCGGTGAGCAGTACTTC.

The gene calls are TRBV13 and TRBJ1-2; no clear D gene. Trimming shortened V by 8 bases and J by 4 bases, and 17 bases separated the two germline ends. This CDR3 contains 14 residues. CDR1 is PRHDT and CDR2 is FYEKMQ in the germline V gene (reference sequence). The CDR3 loop is CASAGVAVPYGYTF. CDR3 nucleotides: TGTGCCAGCGCCGGTGTCGCGGTCCCCTATGGCTACACCTTC.

This clonotype came up a few times. This chain joins TRBV4-1 and TRBJ1-2; no firm D call. The CDR3 loop spans 15 amino acids. Germline V gene data show CDR1 as MGHRA and CDR2 as YSYEKL. Trimming took off 0 bases at V and 7 bases at J, with 15 bases between the two ends. CDR3 coding DNA: TGCGCCAGCAGCCAAGATTCCCTGCCGGTGGGTGGCTACACCTTC. Protein: CASSQDSLPVGGYTF.

Details on this clonotype: This may be a read error, as it is one base from a much larger clone. The chain combines TRBV29-1 with TRBJ2-5; D remains unclear. CDR1 and CDR2 from the germline V gene are SQVTM and ANQGSEA. Trimming pared 4 bases from V and 1 base from J, leaving 7 bases between. The CDR3 contains 12 residues. The CDR3 spells CSVVGSQETQYF. As DNA, the CDR3 is TGCAGCGTTGTTGGGTCCCAAGAGACCCAGTACTTC. Filled out from reference TRBV29-1 and TRBJ2-5, the complete variable domain reads SAVISQKPSRDICQRGTSLTIQCQVDSQVTMMFWYRQQPGQSLTLIATANQGSEATYESGFVIDKFPISRPNLTFSTLTVSNMSPEDSSIYLCSVVGSQETQYFGPGTRLLVL.

This clonotype was detected many times. The chain links TRBV12-3 or TRBV12-4 to TRBJ1-2, with 7 nucleotides matching TRBD1. CDR3 length: 13 residues. The J segment lost 6 bases and the V segment lost 1 base, leaving 2 bases of the junction unmatched. This CDR3 reads CASSLGGGDGYTF. CDR3 nucleotide sequence: TGTGCCAGCAGTTTAGGAGGGGGCGATGGCTACACCTTC.

The CDR3 protein is CASSPRALKEAYF. The CDR3 region has the DNA TGTGCCAGCAGTCCCCGTGCCCTTAAAGAGGCCTACTTC. The chain uses TRBV12-3 or TRBV12-4 and TRBJ2-7; D not certain. The CDR3 is made up of 13 amino acids. Trimming left V 5 bases short and J 13 bases short, with 21 bases between.

V gene TRBV12-3 or TRBV12-4 combines with J gene TRBJ2-3; 7 nucleotides align to TRBD1. The CDR3 length is 14 residues. The junction had 6 bases not matched to a gene; V was cut back by 7 bases and J by 2 bases. CDR3 loop: CASTLGQPTDTQYF. The DNA of the CDR3 is TGTGCCAGCACCTTGGGACAGCCCACAGATACGCAGTATTTT.

Ten or more counts support this clonotype. V usage is TRBV7-9 and J usage is TRBJ2-1; D remains ambiguous. V was cut by 4 bases and J by 8 bases, with 9 bases left in between. The CDR3 loop spans 12 amino acids. CDR1 and CDR2 from the germline V gene are SEHNR and FQNEAQ (reference sequence). CDR3 region: CASSWGRDEQFF. DNA for the CDR3: TGTGCCAGCAGCTGGGGTCGGGATGAGCAGTTCTTC.

Worth noting for this clonotype: A much larger clone is a single base away; this may be a read error. The chain uses TRBV7-8 and TRBJ2-7; TRBD1 is a possible D gene (6 bases). CDR1 and CDR2 from the germline V gene are SGHVS and FQNEAQ. V was pared by 7 bases and J by 1 base, with 17 bases between. This CDR3 has 15 residues. CDR3 in amino acids: CASNNQNRASYEQYF. The CDR3 bases are TGTGCCAGCAACAACCAGAACAGGGCGTCCTACGAGCAGTACTTC. Filled out from reference TRBV7-8 and TRBJ2-7, the complete variable domain reads GAGVSQSPRYKVAKRGQDVALRCDPISGHVSLFWYQQALGQGPEFLTYFQNEAQLDKSGLPSDRFFAERPEGSVSTLKIQRTQQEDSAVYLCASNNQNRASYEQYFGPGTRLTVT.

CDR3 region: CASSLSTPGLAGVGDTQYF. The CDR3 DNA sequence: TGTGCCAGCAGCCTAAGCACACCGGGACTAGCGGGAGTCGGAGATACGCAGTATTTT. The rearrangement links TRBV12-3 or TRBV12-4 to TRBJ2-3; 14 bases line up with TRBD2. The CDR3 covers 19 residues. The V segment lost 6 bases and the J segment 5 bases; nucleotides outside the gene matches: 16.

In this sample, this clonotype turned up many times. The chain carries TRBV20-1 and TRBJ2-5; either TRBD1 or TRBD2 may fit D (5 bases each). CDR3 length: 14 residues. Germline CDR1 and CDR2: DFQATT and SNEGSKA (reference sequence). Trimming removed 5 bases at V and 4 bases at J, with 17 bases between. CDR3 DNA sequence: TGCAGTGCTCGGGACGGCCGGGCGGGAGAGACCCAGTACTTC. Translating it yields CSARDGRAGETQYF.

With regard to this clonotype: Being one base from a much bigger clone, this may be a read error. The CDR3 region is CTSSTWGSYEQYF. CDR3 nucleotide sequence: TGTACCAGCAGCACCTGGGGTTCCTACGAGCAGTACTTC. The chain has TRBV7-2 and TRBJ2-7; D remains unclear. The ends were cut back, 5 bases at V and 1 base at J, with 9 bases in the middle. Germline V gene lookup returns CDR1 SGHTA and CDR2 FQGNSA. The CDR3 sequence is 13 residues long.